What follows are 20 T cell receptor beta chains derived from one specimen sequenced in a study of T cell responses to AZD1222 COVID-19 vaccine (dated by TCRdb to about 2021). Library creation used the immunoSEQ multiplex PCR assay. TCRdb limited this immuneACCESS table to in-frame rearrangements with V and J called. A share of clones is missing; checked studies link under half to unresolved V genes, and the rest is unexplained. The sample table records about 260,000 clones; approximately 95% of these occur just once. The ten most abundant clones make up around 0.58% of the sample. The sample's time point label, in plain terms: baseline before first vaccination. Source: peripheral blood, taken on day 0 of AZD1222 vaccination. These receptors all come from an adult in good health.

J is TRBJ2-3 and V is TRBV5-4; D tentatively reads TRBD1 or TRBD2 (6 bases each). CDR1 and CDR2 (germline): SGHNT, YYREEE (reference sequence). V dropped 4 bases and J dropped 6 bases, with 18 bases sitting between them. This CDR3 is built from 15 residues. In DNA form, the CDR3 reads TGTGCCAGCAGCCCACAGGGTACAGGAGGGGATACGCAGTATTTT. Protein sequence: CASSPQGTGGDTQYF.

The rearrangement joins TRBV9 to TRBJ2-1, with D perhaps TRBD1 (5 bases). This CDR3 spans 15 amino acids. The V gene lost 3 bases and the J gene lost 2 bases, with 12 bases spanning the gap. Germline-derived CDR1 and CDR2 are SGDLS and YYNGEE. This chain's CDR3 is CASSGKGSAYNEQFF. The CDR3 bases are TGTGCCAGCAGCGGAAAGGGGTCTGCCTACAATGAGCAGTTCTTC.

V usage is TRBV27 and J usage is TRBJ1-2; TRBD1 might be the D (6 bases). CDR3 length: 14 residues. Per the germline V gene, CDR1 is MNHEY and CDR2 is SMNVEV (reference sequence). V lost 0 bases, J lost 7 bases, and 12 bases lay in between. The CDR3 sequence is CASSLSIQGSGYTF. The CDR3 nucleotides are TGTGCCAGCAGTTTATCGATACAGGGCTCTGGCTACACCTTC.

The J gene is TRBJ1-1, the V gene TRBV3-1 (or the pseudogene TRBV3-2); D remains unclear. CDR1 and CDR2 (germline): LGHDT, YNNKEL (reference sequence). The CDR3 length is 14 residues. V lost 4 bases and J 3 bases, leaving 12 bases between the germline ends. The CDR3 sequence: CASSPRGRDTEAFF. Here the CDR3 DNA reads TGTGCCAGCAGCCCGCGAGGGAGGGACACTGAAGCTTTCTTT.

This rearrangement joins TRBV28 to TRBJ2-5; the D is unclear. This CDR3 is 13 amino acids long. Germline CDR1 is MDHEN and CDR2 is SYDVKM. Trimming removed 5 bases from V and 5 bases from J, with 12 bases in between. CDR3 nucleotides: TGTGCCAGCAGTATCCTCCCCCGGGAGACCCAGTACTTC. The encoded protein is CASSILPRETQYF. The variable domain in full, with the rest retrieved from reference TRBV28 and TRBJ2-5, is DVKVTQSSRYLVKRTGEKVFLECVQDMDHENMFWYRQDPGLGLRLIYFSYDVKMKEKGDIPEGYSVSREKKERFSLILESASTNQTSMYLCASSILPRETQYFGPGTRLLVL.

V usage is TRBV19 and J usage is TRBJ2-2; D is unclear. Germline CDR1 reads LNHDA; CDR2 reads SQIVND (reference sequence). The ends were cut back, 7 bases at V and 4 bases at J, with 16 bases in the middle. The length of the CDR3 is 15 residues. The CDR3 protein is CASTPGPSGTGELFF. The CDR3 DNA follows: TGTGCCAGTACCCCGGGCCCCTCAGGCACCGGGGAGCTGTTTTTT. Full variable domain (rest looked up from reference TRBV19 and TRBJ2-2): DGGITQSPKYLFRKEGQNVTLSCEQNLNHDAMYWYRQDPGQGLRLIYYSQIVNDFQKGDIAEGYSVSREKKESFPLTVTSAQKNPTAFYLCASTPGPSGTGELFFGEGSRLTVL.

This chain connects TRBV5-5 to TRBJ1-1; the match to TRBD1 covers 7 bases. Germline V gene data show CDR1 as SGHKS and CDR2 as YYEKEE (reference sequence). The CDR3 consists of 15 residues. J was trimmed by 0 bases and V by 0 bases; bases with no gene match: 2. The CDR3, as DNA: TGTGCCAGCAGCTTGGGGACAGGATTGAACACTGAAGCTTTCTTT. It specifies CASSLGTGLNTEAFF. Full variable domain (outside the CDR3, taken from reference TRBV5-5 and TRBJ1-1): DAGVTQSPTHLIKTRGQQVTLRCSPISGHKSVSWYQQVLGQGPQFIFQYYEKEERGRGNFPDRFSARQFPNYSSELNVNALLLGDSALYLCASSLGTGLNTEAFFGQGTRLTVV.

The chain couples TRBV28 to TRBJ1-1; D is unresolved. V lost 7 bases and J lost 0, with 12 bases in between. Germline V gene lookup returns CDR1 MDHEN and CDR2 SYDVKM. The CDR3 has 14 amino acids. CDR3 in DNA: TGTGCCAGCATGGTGGCAGGCATGAACACTGAAGCTTTCTTT. Protein sequence: CASMVAGMNTEAFF.

This sequence joins TRBV3-1 (or the pseudogene TRBV3-2) and TRBJ1-3, with 9 bases matching TRBD1. J was trimmed by 2 bases and V by 4 bases; bases with no gene match: 6. Germline values: CDR1 LGHDT, CDR2 YNNKEL (reference sequence). The CDR3 is 16 amino acids. CDR3 DNA sequence: TGTGCCAGCAGCCCCCGGGACAGGGTGACTGGAAACACCATATATTTT. This codes for CASSPRDRVTGNTIYF.

This chain uses TRBV11-2 with TRBJ2-7, with 10 nucleotides matching TRBD1. From germline, CDR1 is SGHAT and CDR2 FQNNGV. With 5 bases clipped from V and 2 bases from J, the junction kept 9 bases outside the gene matches. The CDR3 extends over 16 amino acids. The CDR3 DNA reads as TGTGCCAGCAGCCTTCCCGGGACAGGGGCCCCCTACGAGCAGTACTTC. Its protein is CASSLPGTGAPYEQYF.

With respect to this clone: Germline and junction disagree at one end, which may indicate a read error. This chain uses TRBV9 with TRBJ2-1; 7 bases match TRBD2. The CDR3 sequence is 11 residues long. The germline CDR1 and CDR2 sequences are SGDLS and YYNGEE. The DNA of the CDR3 is TGTGCCAGCAGCGTAGCCGGGACTATGGTCTTC. It is translated as CASSVAGTMVF.

The rearrangement links TRBV3-1 (or the pseudogene TRBV3-2) to TRBJ1-1, with D hard to call. Trimming removed 5 bases from V and 0 bases from J, with 7 bases in between. The CDR3 spans 13 residues. Germline loops: CDR1 LGHDT, CDR2 YNNKEL (reference sequence). The chain's CDR3 is CASSSQMNTEAFF. The DNA of the CDR3 is TGTGCCAGCAGCTCGCAGATGAACACTGAAGCTTTCTTT.

This chain links TRBV6-2 or TRBV6-3 with TRBJ2-6; no definite D call. Trimming stripped 2 bases from V and 2 bases from J, with 4 bases between. There are 14 residues in the CDR3. Germline CDR1 MNHEY, CDR2 SVGEGT. The CDR3 sequence: CASSYGTGANVLTF. The CDR3, as DNA: TGTGCCAGCAGTTACGGGACTGGGGCCAACGTCCTGACTTTC.

This clone was seen a single time. This rearrangement joins TRBV4-3 to TRBJ1-4, with no clear D. CDR3 size: 16 residues. Germline CDR1 and CDR2: LGHNA and YSLEER. The ends were cut back, 3 bases at V and 1 base at J, with 12 bases in the middle. The CDR3 DNA is TGCGCCAGCAGCCATAAAAGGGAATTAACTAATGAAAAACTGTTTTTT. Protein: CASSHKRELTNEKLFF.

The chain couples TRBV7-2 to TRBJ2-1, with 10 bases fitting TRBD1. V lost 4 bases to trimming and J lost 2 bases; unmatched junction nucleotides: 5. Per the germline V gene, CDR1 is SGHTA and CDR2 is FQGNSA. The CDR3 runs to 16 residues. CDR3 bases: TGTGCCAGCAGCTCTCTTGGGACAGGGGCCTACAATGAGCAGTTCTTC. It yields the protein CASSSLGTGAYNEQFF.

The genes are TRBV6-1 and TRBJ1-6; D not certain. Per the germline V gene, CDR1 is MNHNS and CDR2 is SASEGT. V was pared by 4 bases and J by 0 bases, with 10 bases between. This CDR3 has 16 residues. The CDR3 DNA follows: TGTGCCAGCAGTGCAGGTTTAAGCTCCTATAATTCACCCCTCCACTTT. Its translation is CASSAGLSSYNSPLHF.

V gene TRBV2 combines with J gene TRBJ2-7; D remains ambiguous. This CDR3 is 12 amino acids long. V was clipped by 6 bases and J by 3 bases, with 9 bases between them. The germline CDR1 and CDR2 sequences are SNHLY and FYNNEI. DNA of the CDR3: TGTGCCAGCAGCCAGACCTACTACGAGCAGTACTTC. Amino acids: CASSQTYYEQYF.

The CDR3 sequence: CASSLSLAGGPWEQFF. CDR3 sequence (DNA): TGTGCCAGCAGCTTATCCCTAGCGGGAGGCCCCTGGGAGCAGTTCTTC. The gene calls are TRBV7-6 and TRBJ2-1; 11 bases align to TRBD2. The V gene end was trimmed by 2 bases and the J gene end by 10 bases; junction bases not matched to a gene: 10. Germline V lookup: CDR1 SGHVS, CDR2 FNYEAQ. This CDR3 region has 16 residues.

The chain is built from TRBV6-5 and TRBJ2-7; D is perhaps TRBD1 (5 bases). V was pared by 10 bases and J by 6 bases, with 13 bases between. The CDR3 sequence is 11 residues long. CDR1 MNHEY and CDR2 SVGAGI come from the germline V gene. The CDR3 is CATSQTVEQYF. The CDR3 nucleotides read TGTGCCACCTCCCAGACAGTCGAGCAGTACTTC.

This clone occurred once. This chain uses TRBV13 with TRBJ1-2; 7 bases map to TRBD1. V trimming: 5 bases; J trimming: 10 bases; junction bases outside the gene matches: 7. The CDR3 loop spans 12 amino acids. Germline V CDR1 and CDR2: PRHDT, FYEKMQ (reference sequence). The CDR3 reads CASSPRQGTYTF. The DNA of the CDR3 is TGTGCCAGCAGCCCCAGACAGGGAACCTACACCTTC.